This TCR beta chain was identified in a study of OX40 agonist ivuxolimab in advanced cancers. Germline loops: CDR1 SEHNR, CDR2 FQNEAQ (reference sequence). There are 15 residues in the CDR3. Trimming at V came to 5 bases and at J to 3 bases, leaving 4 bases not matched to a gene. Clones were sequenced by immunoSEQ multiplex PCR, and TCRdb holds only the in-frame ones, with some missing. The repertoire holds around 15,000 clones, with roughly 78% as singletons. The TCR comes from an adult with an advanced solid tumor such as melanoma, head and neck, liver or kidney cancer. The specimen was CD4+ or CD8+ T cells sorted from blood, collected in a trial of the OX40 agonist ivuxolimab. The chain employs TRBV7-9 and TRBJ2-5; 12 positions agree with TRBD2. The CDR3 DNA follows: TGTGCCAGCAGCCTGACTAGCGGGAGTAAAGAGACCCAGTACTTC. It is translated as CASSLTSGSKETQYF. Using reference TRBV7-9 and TRBJ2-5 for the parts outside the CDR3, the full variable domain is DTGVSQNPRHKITKRGQNVTFRCDPISEHNRLYWYRQTLGQGPEFLTYFQNEAQLEKSRLLSDRFSAERPKGSFSTLEIQRTEQGDSAMYLCASSLTSGSKETQYFGPGTRLLVL.